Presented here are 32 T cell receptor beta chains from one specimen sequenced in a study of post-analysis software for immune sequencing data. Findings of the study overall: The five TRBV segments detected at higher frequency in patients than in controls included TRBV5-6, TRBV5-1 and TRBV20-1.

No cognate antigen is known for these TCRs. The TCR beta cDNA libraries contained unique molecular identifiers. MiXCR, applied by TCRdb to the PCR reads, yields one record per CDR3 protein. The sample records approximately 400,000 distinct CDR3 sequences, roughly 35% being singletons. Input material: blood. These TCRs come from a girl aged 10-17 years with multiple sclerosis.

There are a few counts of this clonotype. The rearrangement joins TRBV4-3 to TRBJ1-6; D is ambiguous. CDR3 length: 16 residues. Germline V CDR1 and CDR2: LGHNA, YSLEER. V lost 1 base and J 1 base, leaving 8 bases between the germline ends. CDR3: CASSQGEESYNSPLHF. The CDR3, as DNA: TGCGCCAGCAGCCAAGGGGAGGAATCCTATAATTCACCCCTCCACTTT.

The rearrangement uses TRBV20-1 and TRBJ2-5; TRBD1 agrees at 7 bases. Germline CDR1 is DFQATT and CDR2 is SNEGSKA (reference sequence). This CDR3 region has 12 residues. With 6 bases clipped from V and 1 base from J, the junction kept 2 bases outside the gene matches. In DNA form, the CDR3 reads TGCAGTGCCCGGACAGGCCAAGAGACCCAGTACTTC. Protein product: CSARTGQETQYF.

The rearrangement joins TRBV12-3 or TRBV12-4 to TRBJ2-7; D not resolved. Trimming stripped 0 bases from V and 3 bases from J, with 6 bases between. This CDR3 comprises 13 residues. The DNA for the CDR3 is TGTGCCAGCAGTTTAGCAGCGAACTACGAGCAGTACTTC. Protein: CASSLAANYEQYF.

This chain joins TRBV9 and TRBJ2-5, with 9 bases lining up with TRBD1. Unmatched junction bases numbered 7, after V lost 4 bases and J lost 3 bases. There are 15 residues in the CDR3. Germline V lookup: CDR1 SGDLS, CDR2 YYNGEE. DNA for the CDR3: TGTGCCAGCAGCTTCACCGGGACAGGGAAAGAGACCCAGTACTTC. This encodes CASSFTGTGKETQYF.

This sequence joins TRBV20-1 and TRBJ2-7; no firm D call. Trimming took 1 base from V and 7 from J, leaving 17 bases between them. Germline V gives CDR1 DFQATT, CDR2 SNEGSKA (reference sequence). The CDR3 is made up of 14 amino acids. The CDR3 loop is CSARALGRLREQYF. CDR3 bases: TGCAGTGCTAGAGCCCTCGGACGGCTTCGGGAGCAGTACTTC.

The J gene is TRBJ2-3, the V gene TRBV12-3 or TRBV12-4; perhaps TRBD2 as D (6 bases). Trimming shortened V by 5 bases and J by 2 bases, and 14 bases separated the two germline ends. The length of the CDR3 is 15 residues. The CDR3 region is CASSQNRGNTDTQYF. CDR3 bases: TGTGCCAGCAGTCAAAACCGGGGGAACACAGATACGCAGTATTTT.

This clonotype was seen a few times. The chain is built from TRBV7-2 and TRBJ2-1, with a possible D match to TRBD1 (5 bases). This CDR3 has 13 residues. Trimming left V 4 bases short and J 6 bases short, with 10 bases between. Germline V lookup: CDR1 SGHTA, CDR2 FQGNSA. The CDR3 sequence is CASSWGRANEQFF. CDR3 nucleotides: TGTGCCAGCAGCTGGGGCAGGGCCAATGAGCAGTTCTTC.

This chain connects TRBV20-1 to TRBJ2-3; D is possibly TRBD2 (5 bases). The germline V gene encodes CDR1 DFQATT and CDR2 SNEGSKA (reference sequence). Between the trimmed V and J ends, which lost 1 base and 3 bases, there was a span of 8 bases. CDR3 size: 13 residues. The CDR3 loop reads CSARARATDTQYF. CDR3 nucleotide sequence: TGCAGTGCTAGAGCGCGGGCGACAGATACGCAGTATTTT.

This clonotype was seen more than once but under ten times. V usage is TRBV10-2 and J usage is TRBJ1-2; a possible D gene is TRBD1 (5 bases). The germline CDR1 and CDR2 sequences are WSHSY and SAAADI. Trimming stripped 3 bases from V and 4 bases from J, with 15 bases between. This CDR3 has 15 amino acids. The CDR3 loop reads CASSDERRRGYGYTF. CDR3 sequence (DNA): TGCGCCAGCAGTGATGAGAGGAGGAGGGGCTATGGCTACACCTTC.

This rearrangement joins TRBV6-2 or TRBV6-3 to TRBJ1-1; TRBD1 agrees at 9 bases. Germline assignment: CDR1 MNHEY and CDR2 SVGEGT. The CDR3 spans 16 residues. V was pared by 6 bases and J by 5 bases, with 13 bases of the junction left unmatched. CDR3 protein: CASSYLIQGARTEAFF. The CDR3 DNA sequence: TGTGCCAGCAGCTACCTAATACAGGGGGCAAGGACTGAAGCTTTCTTT.

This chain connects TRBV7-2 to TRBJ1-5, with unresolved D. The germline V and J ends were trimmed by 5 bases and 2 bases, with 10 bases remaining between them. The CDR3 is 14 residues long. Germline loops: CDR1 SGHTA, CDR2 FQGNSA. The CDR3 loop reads CASSPREGNQPQHF. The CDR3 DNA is TGTGCCAGCAGCCCGAGGGAGGGCAATCAGCCCCAGCATTTT. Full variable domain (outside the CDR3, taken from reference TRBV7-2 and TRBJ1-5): GAGVSQSPSNKVTEKGKDVELRCDPISGHTALYWYRQSLGQGLEFLIYFQGNSAPDKSGLPSDRFSAERTGGSVSTLTIQRTQQEDSAVYLCASSPREGNQPQHFGDGTRLSIL.

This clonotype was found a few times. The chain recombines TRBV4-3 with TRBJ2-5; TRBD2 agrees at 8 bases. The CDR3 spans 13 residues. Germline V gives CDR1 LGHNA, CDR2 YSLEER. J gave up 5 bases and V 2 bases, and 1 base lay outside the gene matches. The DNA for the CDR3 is TGCGCCAGCAGCCAACGGGAGGGGGAGACCCAGTACTTC. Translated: CASSQREGETQYF.

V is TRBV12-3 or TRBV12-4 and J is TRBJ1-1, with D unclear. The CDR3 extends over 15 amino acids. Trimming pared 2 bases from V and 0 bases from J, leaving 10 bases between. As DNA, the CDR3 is TGTGCCAGCAGTTTATTTGCGGGAATGAACACTGAAGCTTTCTTT. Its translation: CASSLFAGMNTEAFF.

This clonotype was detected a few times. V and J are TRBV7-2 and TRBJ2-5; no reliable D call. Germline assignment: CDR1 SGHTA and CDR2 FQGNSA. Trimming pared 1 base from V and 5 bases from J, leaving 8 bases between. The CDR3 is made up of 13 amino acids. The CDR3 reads CASSLGTRETQYF. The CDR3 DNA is TGTGCCAGCAGCTTAGGGACGCGGGAGACCCAGTACTTC.

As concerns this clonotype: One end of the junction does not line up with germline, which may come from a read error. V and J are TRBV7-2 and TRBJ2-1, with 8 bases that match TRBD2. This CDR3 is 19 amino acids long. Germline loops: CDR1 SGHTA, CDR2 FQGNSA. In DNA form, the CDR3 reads TGTGCCTGCAGCTCTCGGCCAGCGGGGGCCCCGAGCTCCTACAATGAGCAGTTCTTC. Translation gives CACSSRPAGAPSSYNEQFF.

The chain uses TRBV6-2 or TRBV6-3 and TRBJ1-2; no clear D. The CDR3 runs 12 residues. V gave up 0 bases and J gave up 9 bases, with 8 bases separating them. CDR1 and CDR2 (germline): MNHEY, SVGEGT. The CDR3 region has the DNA TGTGCCAGCAGTTACTCTGGCAGGAGCTACACCTTC. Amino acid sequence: CASSYSGRSYTF.

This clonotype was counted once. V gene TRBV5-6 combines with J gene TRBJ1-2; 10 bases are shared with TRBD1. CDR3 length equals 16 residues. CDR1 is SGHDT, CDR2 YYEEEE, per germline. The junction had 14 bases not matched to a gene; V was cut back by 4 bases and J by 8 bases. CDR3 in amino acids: CASSPLQTGGWGGYTF. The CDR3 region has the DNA TGTGCCAGCAGCCCCCTACAGACAGGGGGCTGGGGGGGCTACACCTTC. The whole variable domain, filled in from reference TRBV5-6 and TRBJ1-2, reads DAGVTQSPTHLIKTRGQQVTLRCSPKSGHDTVSWYQQALGQGPQFIFQYYEEEERQRGNFPDRFSGHQFPNYSSELNVNALLLGDSALYLCASSPLQTGGWGGYTFGSGTRLTVV.

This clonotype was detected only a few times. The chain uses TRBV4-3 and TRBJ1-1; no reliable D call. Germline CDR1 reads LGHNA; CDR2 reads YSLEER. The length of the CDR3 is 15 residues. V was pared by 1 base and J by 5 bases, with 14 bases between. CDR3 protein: CASSQVVREKTEAFF. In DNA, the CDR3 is TGCGCCAGCAGCCAAGTTGTTCGAGAGAAAACTGAAGCTTTCTTT.

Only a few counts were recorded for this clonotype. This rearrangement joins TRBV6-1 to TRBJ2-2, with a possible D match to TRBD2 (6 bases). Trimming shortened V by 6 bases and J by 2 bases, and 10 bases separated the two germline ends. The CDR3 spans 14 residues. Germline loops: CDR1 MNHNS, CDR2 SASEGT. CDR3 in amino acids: CASSRGLNTGELFF. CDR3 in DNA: TGTGCCAGCAGCCGGGGACTTAACACCGGGGAGCTGTTTTTT.

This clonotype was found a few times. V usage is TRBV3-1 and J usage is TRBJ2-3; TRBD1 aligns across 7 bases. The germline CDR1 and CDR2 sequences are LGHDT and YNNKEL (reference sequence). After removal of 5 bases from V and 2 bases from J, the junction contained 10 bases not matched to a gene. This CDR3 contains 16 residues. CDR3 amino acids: CASSAPQGLYTDTQYF. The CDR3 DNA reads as TGTGCCAGCAGCGCACCACAGGGGTTGTACACAGATACGCAGTATTTT.

This CDR3 reads CASSLANGMNTEAFF. The CDR3 bases are TGTGCCAGCAGTTTAGCGAACGGCATGAACACTGAAGCTTTCTTT. This chain uses TRBV12-3 or TRBV12-4 with TRBJ1-1; D unresolved. The CDR3 is 15 residues long. V lost 0 bases and J 0 bases, leaving 8 bases between the germline ends.

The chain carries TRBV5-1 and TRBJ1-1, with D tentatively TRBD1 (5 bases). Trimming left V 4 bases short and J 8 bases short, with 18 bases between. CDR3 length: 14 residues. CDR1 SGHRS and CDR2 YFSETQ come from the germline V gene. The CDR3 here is CASSMRIGTLEAFF. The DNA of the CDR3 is TGCGCCAGCAGCATGAGAATCGGGACCCTCGAAGCTTTCTTT.

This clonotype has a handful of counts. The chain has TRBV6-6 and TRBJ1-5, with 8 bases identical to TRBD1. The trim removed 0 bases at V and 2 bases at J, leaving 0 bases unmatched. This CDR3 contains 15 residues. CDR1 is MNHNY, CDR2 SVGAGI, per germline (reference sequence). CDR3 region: CASSYSDRGNQPQHF. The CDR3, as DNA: TGTGCCAGCAGTTACTCGGACAGGGGCAATCAGCCCCAGCATTTT.

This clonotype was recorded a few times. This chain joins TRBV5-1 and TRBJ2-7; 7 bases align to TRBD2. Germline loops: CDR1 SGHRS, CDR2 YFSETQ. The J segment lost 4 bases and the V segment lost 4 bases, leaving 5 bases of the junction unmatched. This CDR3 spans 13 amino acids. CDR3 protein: CASSPGLFYEQYF. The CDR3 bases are TGCGCCAGCAGCCCGGGACTATTTTACGAGCAGTACTTC.

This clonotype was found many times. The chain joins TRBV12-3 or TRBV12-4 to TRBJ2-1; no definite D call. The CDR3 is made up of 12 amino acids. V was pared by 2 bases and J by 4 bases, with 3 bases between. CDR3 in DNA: TGTGCCAGCAGTTTACAGTACAATGAGCAGTTCTTC. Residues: CASSLQYNEQFF.

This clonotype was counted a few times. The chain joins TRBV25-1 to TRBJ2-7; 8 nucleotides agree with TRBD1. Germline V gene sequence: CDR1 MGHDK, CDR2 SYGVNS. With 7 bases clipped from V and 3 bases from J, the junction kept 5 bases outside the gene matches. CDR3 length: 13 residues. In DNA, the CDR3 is TGTGCCAGCACCCGACAGGGGAGCTACGAGCAGTACTTC. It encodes CASTRQGSYEQYF.

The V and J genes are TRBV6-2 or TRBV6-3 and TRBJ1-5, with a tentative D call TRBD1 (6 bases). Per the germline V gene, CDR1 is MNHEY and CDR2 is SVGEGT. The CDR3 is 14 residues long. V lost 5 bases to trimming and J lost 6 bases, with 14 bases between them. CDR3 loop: CASSASPQGQPQHF. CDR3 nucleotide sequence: TGTGCCAGCAGTGCTTCCCCACAGGGTCAGCCCCAGCATTTT.

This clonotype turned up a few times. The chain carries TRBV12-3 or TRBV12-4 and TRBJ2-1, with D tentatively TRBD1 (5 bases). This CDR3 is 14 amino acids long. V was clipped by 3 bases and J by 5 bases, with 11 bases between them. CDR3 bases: TGTGCCAGCAGTTTCACAGGACCAGACAATGAGCAGTTCTTC. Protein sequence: CASSFTGPDNEQFF.

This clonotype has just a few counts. The CDR3 sequence is CASSQDWAAGDGYTF. CDR3 nucleotide sequence: TGCGCCAGCAGCCAAGATTGGGCGGCGGGGGATGGCTACACCTTC. V usage is TRBV4-3 and J usage is TRBJ1-2; perhaps TRBD1 as D (5 bases). The germline CDR1 and CDR2 sequences are LGHNA and YSLEER. V lost 0 bases, J lost 6 bases, and 14 bases lay in between. CDR3 size: 15 residues.

The CDR3, as DNA: TGTGCCAGCAGCAAAGATCTGTGCACAGATACGCAGTATTTT. Its translation is CASSKDLCTDTQYF. This rearrangement joins TRBV21-1 to TRBJ2-3. TRBV21-1 is listed as a pseudogene. This CDR3 is 14 amino acids long.

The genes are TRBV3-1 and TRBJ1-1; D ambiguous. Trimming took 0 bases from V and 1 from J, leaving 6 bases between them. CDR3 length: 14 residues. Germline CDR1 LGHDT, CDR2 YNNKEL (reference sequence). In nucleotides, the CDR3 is TGTGCCAGCAGCCAAGAGGGAAAGAACACTGAAGCTTTCTTT. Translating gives CASSQEGKNTEAFF.

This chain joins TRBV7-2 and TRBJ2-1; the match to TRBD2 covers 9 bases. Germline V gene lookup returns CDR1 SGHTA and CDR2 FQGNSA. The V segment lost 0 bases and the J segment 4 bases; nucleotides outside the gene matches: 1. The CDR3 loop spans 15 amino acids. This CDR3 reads CASSLAAGGYNEQFF. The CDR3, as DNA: TGTGCCAGCAGCTTAGCAGCGGGGGGATACAATGAGCAGTTCTTC. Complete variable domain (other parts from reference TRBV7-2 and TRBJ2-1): GAGVSQSPSNKVTEKGKDVELRCDPISGHTALYWYRQSLGQGLEFLIYFQGNSAPDKSGLPSDRFSAERTGGSVSTLTIQRTQQEDSAVYLCASSLAAGGYNEQFFGPGTRLTVL.